This T cell receptor (beta chain) was identified during a study of T cell repertoires in cytomegalovirus infection. Study as a whole: Indicated by public TCR beta signatures were CMV infection and matching HLA type. General observations from the study: There were carriers of CMV plus the relevant HLA, and cumulative public TCR beta family frequency identified them.

This CDR3 is 13 amino acids long. V lost 5 bases to trimming and J lost 10 bases, with 15 bases between them. Germline V lookup: CDR1 SGHVS, CDR2 FNYEAQ. TCRdb itself ran the reads through MiXCR, one entry per CDR3 protein. The sample has approximately 730,000 distinct CDR3 sequences; about 33% are singletons. A remark on this clonotype: Antigen: not known.

Sequenced here: cultured PBMCs, sampled from culture after CMV antigen stimulation. V and J are TRBV7-6 and TRBJ2-1, with D maybe TRBD2 (6 bases). The clonotype originates from a human donor in good health (CMV status not recorded). Some clones in this sample may be carry-over from other donors' samples. The CDR3 is CASSQTSGGEQFF. DNA for the CDR3: TGTGCCAGCAGCCAGACTAGTGGCGGGGAGCAGTTCTTC.